These 28 T cell receptor beta chains came from one sample sequenced in a study of glioma-infiltrating T cells. Amplification of TCR alpha and beta CDR3 regions from RNA used iRepertoire nested multiplex PCR. TCRdb called the multiplex PCR reads again in MiXCR, with one record for every CDR3 protein. Of more than 95,000 distinct CDR3 sequences in the sample, roughly 30% are singletons; the top ten hold 44%. Material: glioma tissue, nonneoplastic brain tissue, or PBMCs (not recorded which). The receptors shown here come from a human donor with low-grade glioma or glioblastoma, undergoing nonglioma brain surgery, or in good health (not recorded which).

The V call is TRBV7-3, the J call TRBJ2-1, with 12 positions matching TRBD2. Germline-derived CDR1 and CDR2 are SGHTA and FQGTGA. The trim removed 5 bases at V and 4 bases at J, leaving 3 bases unmatched. The CDR3 spans 15 residues. For the CDR3, the DNA is TGTGCCAGCAGCATTCTAGCGGGGGGGTACAATGAGCAGTTCTTC. Its protein product is CASSILAGGYNEQFF.

The V call is TRBV7-2, the J call TRBJ1-1, with a possible D match to TRBD1 (6 bases). Trimming cost V 5 bases and J 4 bases, with 17 bases left between them. The CDR3 length is 15 residues. CDR1 and CDR2 from the germline V gene are SGHTA and FQGNSA. The CDR3 spells CASSPGGQVVTEAFF. CDR3 bases: TGTGCCAGCAGCCCGGGGGGACAAGTAGTCACTGAAGCTTTCTTT.

In this sample, this clonotype turned up many times. V usage is TRBV6-2 or TRBV6-3 and J usage is TRBJ2-1; 8 nucleotides agree with TRBD2. Looked up from germline, CDR1 is MNHEY and CDR2 is SVGEGT. The CDR3 contains 15 residues. V lost 2 bases and J lost 7; bases outside the gene matches: 7. The CDR3 DNA sequence: TGTGCCAGCAGTTACGACGGGGGGGGCCGGAATGAGCAGTTCTTC. Its protein is CASSYDGGGRNEQFF.

This sequence joins TRBV30 and TRBJ2-7; 8 nucleotides match TRBD1. The CDR3 extends over 13 amino acids. CDR1 GTSNPN and CDR2 SVGIG come from the germline V gene (reference sequence). J lost 6 bases, V lost 5 bases, and 9 bases had no gene match. This CDR3 is CAWGTGWYIEQYF. The DNA of the CDR3 is TGTGCCTGGGGGACAGGATGGTACATCGAGCAGTACTTC.

Many counts were recorded for this clonotype. The chain is built from TRBV6-6 and TRBJ2-3; D remains ambiguous. Germline CDR1 and CDR2: MNHNY and SVGAGI (reference sequence). V lost 0 bases, J lost 4 bases, and 11 bases lay in between. This CDR3 is built from 15 residues. CDR3 sequence (DNA): TGTGCCAGCAGTTACTCATCTAGTAGTGCAGATACGCAGTATTTT. This translates into CASSYSSSSADTQYF.

Relative to its sample, this clonotype is medium-sized. The chain employs TRBV27 and TRBJ1-2, with a tentative D call TRBD1 (5 bases). The V end was cut by 7 bases, the J end by 8 bases, with 17 bases between. The CDR3 extends over 13 amino acids. The germline CDR1 and CDR2 sequences are MNHEY and SMNVEV (reference sequence). CDR3 DNA sequence: TGTGCCAGCATGTACAGGACGGGTCGCGGCTACACCTTC. Its translation: CASMYRTGRGYTF.

This clonotype was seen at least ten times. The rearrangement joins TRBV12-3 or TRBV12-4 to TRBJ1-1, with a possible D match to TRBD1 (6 bases). V dropped 3 bases and J dropped 5 bases, with 13 bases sitting between them. The CDR3 is 14 residues long. The CDR3 region has the DNA TGTGCCAGCAGTTTCTCTGGGGGCGCGACTGAAGCTTTCTTT. Translated, it gives CASSFSGGATEAFF.

This clonotype was counted at least ten times. The chain uses TRBV5-4 and TRBJ2-7, with 10 bases aligning to TRBD1. The CDR3 spans 16 residues. V was clipped by 1 base and J by 1 base; unmatched bases: 5. Germline lookup yields CDR1 SGHNT and CDR2 YYREEE (reference sequence). DNA for the CDR3: TGTGCCAGCAGCTTGAACCCGGGACAGGGGTCCTACGAGCAGTACTTC. The encoded protein is CASSLNPGQGSYEQYF.

The sample holds many counts of this clonotype. This chain links TRBV4-3 with TRBJ2-1; D gene uncertain. CDR3 size: 13 residues. V lost 0 bases and J lost 6, with 6 bases in between. Germline V lookup: CDR1 LGHNA, CDR2 YSLEER. The DNA for the CDR3 is TGCGCCAGCAGCCAAGAGAGTGGCAATGAGCAGTTCTTC. Translating it yields CASSQESGNEQFF.

The genes are TRBV7-9 and TRBJ2-7, with unresolved D. The V end lost 3 bases, the J end lost 0 bases, and 6 bases lay between the germline ends. The CDR3 has 13 amino acids. The germline gives CDR1 SEHNR, CDR2 FQNEAQ (reference sequence). The CDR3 DNA reads as TGTGCCAGCAGCTTCTCGAGCTCCTACGAGCAGTACTTC. Protein sequence: CASSFSSSYEQYF.

The count of this clonotype is one. The J gene is TRBJ2-7, the V gene TRBV5-1, with D hard to call. Trimming removed 4 bases at V and 1 base at J, with 15 bases between. CDR3 length: 15 residues. Per the germline V gene, CDR1 is SGHRS and CDR2 is YFSETQ. The CDR3 nucleotides are TGCGCCAGCAGCCGTTTCACTCTCGCGTCCTACGAGCAGTACTTC. Residues: CASSRFTLASYEQYF.

This clonotype occurred many times. The genes are TRBV24-1 and TRBJ2-3; possibly TRBD1 or TRBD2 for D (5 bases each). Germline lookup yields CDR1 KGHDR and CDR2 SFDVKD. This CDR3 is built from 16 residues. V was cut by 0 bases and J by 2 bases, with 11 bases left in between. The CDR3 spells CATSDLPSRATDTQYF. CDR3 DNA: TGTGCCACCAGTGATTTGCCTAGCAGGGCCACAGATACGCAGTATTTT.

The chain uses TRBV12-3 or TRBV12-4 and TRBJ1-1, with D tentatively TRBD1 (6 bases). The CDR3 has 15 amino acids. Trimming took off 7 bases at V and 4 bases at J, with 19 bases between the two ends. The CDR3 DNA follows: TGTGCCAGCACCCTAGGGGCCGGGGGCGCCACTGAAGCTTTCTTT. It specifies CASTLGAGGATEAFF.

This clonotype was seen at least ten times. The junction and the germline gene differ at one end; a read error may be behind it. The rearrangement joins TRBV7-7 to TRBJ2-3; 7 positions match TRBD1. CDR3 length: 15 residues. From germline, CDR1 is SSHAT and CDR2 FNYEAQ (reference sequence). The DNA of the CDR3 is TGTGCTAGCAGCTCGACAGGGATCGGCACAGATACGCAGTATTTT. Translation: CASSSTGIGTDTQYF.

Details on this clonotype: This may come from a read error, since a much larger clone is one base off. The rearrangement joins TRBV7-3 to TRBJ2-1; 11 nucleotides agree with TRBD2. The CDR3 totals 16 residues. CDR1 and CDR2 (germline): SGHTA, FQGTGA. CDR3: CASSLSSSGGMNEKFF. DNA of the CDR3: TGTGCCAGCAGCTTAAGCTCTAGCGGGGGGATGAATGAGAAGTTCTTC. Filled out from reference TRBV7-3 and TRBJ2-1, the complete variable domain reads GAGVSQTPSNKVTEKGKYVELRCDPISGHTALYWYRQSLGQGPEFLIYFQGTGAADDSGLPNDRFFAVRPEGSVSTLKIQRTERGDSAVYLCASSLSSSGGMNEKFFGPGTRLTVL.

The sample holds a few counts of this clonotype. The chain employs TRBV5-1 and TRBJ1-1; D possibly corresponds to TRBD1 (6 bases). The V gene lost 7 bases and the J gene lost 3 bases, with 13 bases spanning the gap. This CDR3 is built from 13 residues. The germline gives CDR1 SGHRS, CDR2 YFSETQ. The CDR3 bases are TGCGCCAGCCGGGGGGGGCCCGACACTGAAGCTTTCTTT. Amino acids: CASRGGPDTEAFF.

About this clonotype itself: The junction differs from germline at one of its ends, possibly a read error. This sequence joins TRBV4-2 and TRBJ2-3; D unclear. CDR1 is LGHNA and CDR2 is YNFKEQ in the germline V gene. The CDR3 consists of 13 residues. CDR3 protein: CVSSHVVSDTQYF. As DNA, the CDR3 is TGTGTCAGCAGCCACGTCGTGTCAGATACGCAGTATTTT.

This clonotype was seen at least ten times. The V and J genes are TRBV14 and TRBJ1-2; no definite D call. CDR3 length equals 12 residues. Trimming removed 3 bases from V and 7 bases from J, with 9 bases in between. Germline loops: CDR1 SGHDN, CDR2 FVKESK. The CDR3 loop is CASSQTPIGYTF. The DNA for the CDR3 is TGTGCCAGCAGCCAGACTCCTATTGGCTACACCTTC.

To note about this clonotype: A much larger clone lies one base from this, so it may be a read error. V gene TRBV20-1 combines with J gene TRBJ1-2; no clear D gene. CDR3 length equals 14 residues. Germline V CDR1 and CDR2: DFQATT, SNEGSKA (reference sequence). The CDR3 protein is CSARDDSRGYGCTF. The CDR3, as DNA: TGCAGTGCTAGAGATGACTCCCGAGGGTATGGCTGCACCTTC.

Notes on this clonotype: This may stem from a read error, because a much larger clone lies one nucleotide away. The rearrangement joins TRBV12-3 or TRBV12-4 to TRBJ2-5, with D possibly being TRBD2 (5 bases). The germline V and J ends were trimmed by 7 bases and 5 bases, with 8 bases remaining between them. The CDR3 totals 11 residues. The CDR3: CASTRVETQYF. The CDR3 DNA sequence: TGTGCCAGCACGCGGGTGGAGACCCAGTACTTC.

Ten or more counts support this clonotype. The chain combines TRBV6-6 with TRBJ1-3; D remains unclear. The CDR3 totals 12 residues. V dropped 0 bases and J dropped 7 bases, with 4 bases sitting between them. Germline V gene data show CDR1 as MNHNY and CDR2 as SVGAGI (reference sequence). DNA of the CDR3: TGTGCCAGCAGTTACTCGGACAACACCATATATTTT. It specifies CASSYSDNTIYF.

The chain has TRBV30 and TRBJ2-1; 10 bases map to TRBD1. V was pared by 5 bases and J by 3 bases, with 4 bases of the junction left unmatched. Looked up from germline, CDR1 is GTSNPN and CDR2 is SVGIG (reference sequence). CDR3 length equals 14 residues. CDR3 DNA sequence: TGTGCCTGGGACCGGGACAGGGGCTACAATGAGCAGTTCTTC. It specifies CAWDRDRGYNEQFF.

This clonotype was counted between two and nine times. The rearrangement uses TRBV19 and TRBJ2-3, with 7 bases matching TRBD1. This CDR3 comprises 14 residues. The J segment lost 6 bases and the V segment lost 3 bases, leaving 6 bases of the junction unmatched. Germline CDR1 LNHDA, CDR2 SQIVND (reference sequence). CDR3 sequence: CASSIGQGVDTQYF. The CDR3 DNA is TGTGCCAGTAGTATCGGGCAGGGGGTCGATACGCAGTATTTT.

This clonotype was seen repeatedly, ten times or more. V gene TRBV4-3 combines with J gene TRBJ2-3, with D hard to call. The V end lost 0 bases, the J end lost 6 bases, and 13 bases lay between the germline ends. The germline V gene has CDR1 LGHNA and CDR2 YSLEER. The CDR3 has 15 amino acids. This chain's CDR3 is CASSQDHLERDTQYF. CDR3 in DNA: TGCGCCAGCAGCCAAGATCACCTGGAGCGCGATACGCAGTATTTT.

This clonotype was seen a handful of times. J is TRBJ2-5 and V is TRBV5-4; perhaps TRBD1 as D (6 bases). Between the trimmed V and J ends, which lost 5 bases and 3 bases, there was a span of 17 bases. The CDR3 spans 15 residues. The germline V gene encodes CDR1 SGHNT and CDR2 YYREEE (reference sequence). For the CDR3, the DNA is TGTGCCAGCAGAAGTCGTCGGACAGAGGAAGAGACCCAGTACTTC. Its protein is CASRSRRTEEETQYF. Using reference TRBV5-4 and TRBJ2-5 for the parts outside the CDR3, the full variable domain is ETGVTQSPTHLIKTRGQQVTLRCSSQSGHNTVSWYQQALGQGPQFIFQYYREEENGRGNFPPRFSGLQFPNYSSELNVNALELDDSALYLCASRSRRTEEETQYFGPGTRLLVL.

The chain has TRBV4-3 and TRBJ2-3, with a tentative D call TRBD1 (6 bases). CDR1 and CDR2 from the germline V gene are LGHNA and YSLEER. This CDR3 has 15 amino acids. Trimming stripped 5 bases from V and 0 bases from J, with 12 bases between. DNA for the CDR3: TGCGCCAGCAGCTTTCGGACAGACAGCACAGATACGCAGTATTTT. Protein sequence: CASSFRTDSTDTQYF.

Ten or more counts support this clonotype. The chain has TRBV4-3 and TRBJ2-7; D is unresolved. This CDR3 has 14 residues. CDR1 is LGHNA, CDR2 YSLEER, per germline. Trimming removed 0 bases at V and 0 bases at J, with 6 bases between. The CDR3 DNA sequence: TGCGCCAGCAGCCAAGATTCAGACTCCTACGAGCAGTACTTC. Protein product: CASSQDSDSYEQYF.

This clonotype was picked up many times. The junction departs from the called germline gene at one end, perhaps through a read error. The rearrangement joins TRBV7-7 to TRBJ2-1; possibly TRBD1 or TRBD2 for D (5 bases each). The CDR3 contains 15 residues. CDR1 is SSHAT and CDR2 is FNYEAQ in the germline V gene (reference sequence). Written as DNA, the CDR3 is TGTGCTAGCACCCCTCTGGGGGACTCCTACAATGAGCAGTTCTTC. It translates to CASTPLGDSYNEQFF.